This T cell receptor (beta chain) was obtained from a study of shared clonotypes between healthy human individuals. Study-level background: Per donor, three plates held CD4 naive cells, three held CD4 memory, two held CD8 naive and one held CD8 memory.

The germline V gene encodes CDR1 LNHDA and CDR2 SQIVND (reference sequence). V was pared by 5 bases and J by 0 bases, with 19 bases between. The CDR3 length is 18 residues. Of note for this clone: As yet, its antigen is unknown.

Whole-study findings and limits: Rarefaction showed sorted-subset sequencing was incomplete despite large depth. Non-shared clonotypes were found to have lower generation probabilities than the clonotypes that were shared by all four of the sorted-subset donors.

The repertoire was sequenced with immunoSEQ multiplex PCR; TCRdb's copy has only in-frame clones and lacks some. The sample has around 350,000 clones; about 70% are singletons. The gene calls are TRBV19 and TRBJ1-4, with D hard to call. The sequence was collected from a man younger than 45 in good health. Sequencing used memory CD4+ T cells sorted from blood. Subset: CD45RA-negative fraction. CDR3 amino acids: CASSGARVGGATNEKLFF. The CDR3 DNA is TGTGCCAGTAGTGGAGCAAGGGTTGGAGGTGCAACTAATGAAAAACTGTTTTTT.